These 31 T cell receptor beta chains originate from one sample sequenced in a study of response to subunit inactivated influenza vaccine. MiXCR, run by TCRdb on the RT-PCR reads, gives a single entry per CDR3 protein. The sample carries 530,000 or so distinct CDR3 sequences, 25% recorded once. Specimen: CD4+ T cells sorted from PBMCs, collected less than 6 days after vaccination. These TCRs come from a man in his forties or fifties who received an inactivated influenza vaccine.

The V call is TRBV3-1, the J call TRBJ2-1; tentative D call: TRBD2 (6 bases). CDR1 is LGHDT and CDR2 is YNNKEL in the germline V gene (reference sequence). CDR3 length equals 14 residues. Trimming took 3 bases from V and 6 from J, leaving 12 bases between them. The CDR3 loop reads CASSQTSISNEQFF. The CDR3 DNA reads TGTGCCAGCAGCCAGACTAGTATCTCCAATGAGCAGTTCTTC.

A single count supports this clonotype. This chain connects TRBV20-1 to TRBJ2-5; 8 bases fit TRBD1. Germline V gene sequence: CDR1 DFQATT, CDR2 SNEGSKA (reference sequence). This CDR3 has 15 residues. The J segment lost 1 base and the V segment lost 5 bases, leaving 9 bases of the junction unmatched. The CDR3 nucleotides are TGCAGTGCTTTCCGGGCTCAGGGGGCCCAAGAGACCCAGTACTTC. It encodes CSAFRAQGAQETQYF.

In nucleotides, the CDR3 is TGCAGTGCACTAGGGAGTAGCGGGGGCCATACGCAGTATTTT. This codes for CSALGSSGGHTQYF. The chain has TRBV20-1 and TRBJ2-3; 9 bases map to TRBD2. The CDR3 totals 14 residues. With V trimmed by 6 bases and J by 7 bases, 11 bases remained unmatched. CDR1 DFQATT and CDR2 SNEGSKA come from the germline V gene (reference sequence).

This clonotype was seen many times. The CDR3 sequence is CASSLVGLAGVEETQYF. The DNA of the CDR3 is TGTGCCAGCAGCCTGGTCGGACTAGCGGGAGTCGAGGAGACCCAGTACTTC. The chain couples TRBV13 to TRBJ2-5, with 13 positions matching TRBD2. This CDR3 comprises 17 residues. CDR1 and CDR2 from the germline V gene are PRHDT and FYEKMQ (reference sequence). J lost 5 bases, V lost 5 bases, and 11 bases had no gene match.

This clonotype was detected a few times. This chain uses TRBV7-6 with TRBJ2-1; 7 bases are a match to TRBD2. The junction had 5 bases not matched to a gene; V was cut back by 3 bases and J by 0 bases. This CDR3 region has 16 residues. Germline V CDR1 and CDR2: SGHVS, FNYEAQ. The CDR3 reads CASSFSSGASYNEQFF. DNA for the CDR3: TGTGCCAGCAGCTTCTCGAGCGGGGCCTCCTACAATGAGCAGTTCTTC.

The chain recombines TRBV14 with TRBJ2-7; the match to TRBD2 covers 8 bases. This CDR3 spans 19 amino acids. V dropped 5 bases and J dropped 5; count of bases not matched to a gene: 23. Germline assignment: CDR1 SGHDN and CDR2 FVKESK. CDR3 in DNA: TGTGCCAGCAGCGGTGGTTGGGGAATTGAGACTAGCGACCCCCACGAGCAGTACTTC. It specifies CASSGGWGIETSDPHEQYF. The variable domain in full, completed from reference TRBV14 and TRBJ2-7, reads EAGVTQFPSHSVIEKGQTVTLRCDPISGHDNLYWYRRVMGKEIKFLLHFVKESKQDESGMPNNRFLAERTGGTYSTLKVQPAELEDSGVYFCASSGGWGIETSDPHEQYFGPGTRLTVT.

The chain employs TRBV6-2 or TRBV6-3 and TRBJ2-7; 11 bases fit TRBD1. CDR1 and CDR2 from the germline V gene are MNHEY and SVGEGT. Germline trimming cut 10 bases from V and 2 bases from J; bases unmatched to any gene: 10. CDR3 size: 15 residues. CDR3 in DNA: TGTGCCACCATACGGTTGGGACAGGGGGCCTACGAGCAGTACTTC. It codes for CATIRLGQGAYEQYF.

Worth noting for this clonotype: The junction and the germline gene differ at one end; a read error may be behind it. The V gene is TRBV13, the J gene TRBJ2-4, with 9 bases fitting TRBD1. CDR1 is PRHDT, CDR2 FYEKMQ, per germline (reference sequence). The CDR3 spans 18 residues. The CDR3 nucleotides are TGTGCCATCAGCCCGGGACAGGGAGGTTTCATAGCCAAAAACATTCAGTACTTC. It yields the protein CAISPGQGGFIAKNIQYF.

The rearrangement joins TRBV7-9 to TRBJ1-5; D is uncertain. V shed 4 bases and J shed 4 bases, with 14 bases lying between them. The CDR3 is 15 amino acids. Germline-derived CDR1 and CDR2 are SEHNR and FQNEAQ (reference sequence). The chain's CDR3 is CASSSGLRSNQPQHF. In nucleotides, the CDR3 is TGTGCCAGCAGCTCTGGCCTAAGGAGTAATCAGCCCCAGCATTTT. Combining the CDR3 with reference TRBV7-9 and TRBJ1-5 gives the whole variable domain DTGVSQNPRHKITKRGQNVTFRCDPISEHNRLYWYRQTLGQGPEFLTYFQNEAQLEKSRLLSDRFSAERPKGSFSTLEIQRTEQGDSAMYLCASSSGLRSNQPQHFGDGTRLSIL.

The V and J genes are TRBV7-2 and TRBJ2-1, with TRBD2 matching over 7 bases. This CDR3 has 14 amino acids. V shed 3 bases, J shed 5 bases, and the junction held 4 bases outside the gene matches. Looked up from germline, CDR1 is SGHTA and CDR2 is FQGNSA. CDR3 bases: TGTGCCAGCAGCTTGAGGGGAGGGAACAATGAGCAGTTCTTC. Its translation: CASSLRGGNNEQFF.

There are a few counts of this clonotype. The gene calls are TRBV25-1 and TRBJ2-5; perhaps D is TRBD1 or TRBD2 (7 bases each). Trimming took off 6 bases at V and 5 bases at J, with 16 bases between the two ends. The CDR3 covers 14 residues. The germline CDR1 and CDR2 sequences are MGHDK and SYGVNS. The CDR3: CASSGGGGGETQYF. Written as DNA, the CDR3 is TGTGCCAGCAGCGGGGGAGGGGGCGGCGAGACCCAGTACTTC.

This clonotype was seen repeatedly, ten times or more. The rearrangement joins TRBV15 to TRBJ2-5; 10 nucleotides line up with TRBD2. In germline, CDR1 is LNHNV, CDR2 YYDKDF (reference sequence). The V gene end was trimmed by 6 bases and the J gene end by 5 bases; junction bases not matched to a gene: 6. The CDR3 covers 14 residues. CDR3 coding DNA: TGTGCCACCAGTGACGCTAGCGGGAGTGAGACCCAGTACTTC. Translation: CATSDASGSETQYF.

This clonotype was counted only a few times. The chain carries TRBV9 and TRBJ1-2, with D possibly matching TRBD1 (6 bases). Trimming cost V 0 bases and J 4 bases, with 13 bases left between them. This CDR3 is 15 amino acids long. Germline values: CDR1 SGDLS, CDR2 YYNGEE. In DNA form, the CDR3 reads TGTGCCAGCAGCGTAGAGACACAGGGCCTCTATGGCTACACCTTC. This translates into CASSVETQGLYGYTF. The entire variable domain, with the rest obtained from reference TRBV9 and TRBJ1-2, is as follows: DSGVTQTPKHLITATGQRVTLRCSPRSGDLSVYWYQQSLDQGLQFLIQYYNGEERAKGNILERFSAQQFPDLHSELNLSSLELGDSALYFCASSVETQGLYGYTFGSGTRLTVV.

This sequence joins TRBV11-2 and TRBJ2-7; TRBD1 matches at 9 bases. The CDR3 consists of 14 residues. Germline V gene sequence: CDR1 SGHAT, CDR2 FQNNGV. V lost 1 base to trimming and J lost 7 bases; unmatched junction nucleotides: 5. In DNA, the CDR3 is TGTGCCAGCAGCTTAGTGGGACAGGGTATAGAGCAGTACTTC. Translation: CASSLVGQGIEQYF.

The gene calls are TRBV5-1 and TRBJ2-7; tentatively, D is TRBD2 (6 bases). CDR1 and CDR2 from the germline V gene are SGHRS and YFSETQ. The CDR3 extends over 15 amino acids. V was cut by 0 bases and J by 2 bases, with 12 bases left in between. This CDR3 is CASSLGLAQAYEQYF. For the CDR3, the DNA is TGCGCCAGCAGCTTGGGGCTAGCGCAAGCCTACGAGCAGTACTTC. The entire variable domain, with the rest obtained from reference TRBV5-1 and TRBJ2-7, is as follows: KAGVTQTPRYLIKTRGQQVTLSCSPISGHRSVSWYQQTPGQGLQFLFEYFSETQRNKGNFPGRFSGRQFSNSRSEMNVSTLELGDSALYLCASSLGLAQAYEQYFGPGTRLTVT.

V and J are TRBV7-8 and TRBJ2-1; D is perhaps TRBD1 (5 bases). V was shortened by 6 bases and J by 0 bases, with 12 bases between the two germline ends. Germline V gene lookup returns CDR1 SGHVS and CDR2 FQNEAQ. The CDR3 is made up of 15 amino acids. For the CDR3, the DNA is TGTGCCAGCAGGGAGACAGATAGCTCCTACAATGAGCAGTTCTTC. Translating gives CASRETDSSYNEQFF.

CDR3 residues: CSVEQGRSSYEQYF. The CDR3 DNA follows: TGCAGCGTTGAGCAGGGGCGTAGCTCCTACGAGCAGTACTTC. This sequence joins TRBV29-1 and TRBJ2-7, with a possible D match to TRBD1 (6 bases). There are 14 residues in the CDR3. Looked up from germline, CDR1 is SQVTM and CDR2 is ANQGSEA. V shed 3 bases and J shed 0 bases, with 12 bases lying between them.

There are many counts of this clonotype. This chain joins TRBV29-1 and TRBJ1-1; TRBD1 might be the D (6 bases). Germline lookup yields CDR1 SQVTM and CDR2 ANQGSEA. Trimming pared 3 bases from V and 5 bases from J, leaving 13 bases between. This CDR3 comprises 13 residues. As DNA, the CDR3 is TGCAGCGTTGAGACCAGCAGGGGTACTGAAGCTTTCTTT. Translating it yields CSVETSRGTEAFF.

This clonotype appeared many times. The rearrangement links TRBV12-3 or TRBV12-4 to TRBJ1-5; no clear D. This CDR3 region has 13 residues. V lost 1 base, J lost 6 bases, and 7 bases lay in between. The CDR3 nucleotides read TGTGCCAGCAGTTTAGGGGTTGGTCAGCCCCAGCATTTT. It encodes CASSLGVGQPQHF.

The chain carries TRBV6-2 or TRBV6-3 and TRBJ1-2, with D perhaps matching TRBD1 (5 bases). Germline V gives CDR1 MNHEY, CDR2 SVGEGT. This CDR3 is built from 15 residues. V lost 6 bases to trimming and J lost 4 bases, with 18 bases between them. CDR3 DNA: TGTGCCAGCAGAACATTTCAGGGAGCCCGCTATGGCTACACCTTC. Protein sequence: CASRTFQGARYGYTF.

The rearrangement links TRBV24-1 to TRBJ1-6; the D gene is possibly TRBD1 (6 bases). The germline CDR1 and CDR2 sequences are KGHDR and SFDVKD. Deletions cut 7 bases from V and 10 bases from J, with 19 bases between. This CDR3 is built from 15 residues. The CDR3 DNA follows: TGTGCCACCAGAGTTCGAGGGGGATGGGGGTCACCCCTCCACTTT. Amino acids: CATRVRGGWGSPLHF.

This clonotype was detected a few times. The chain couples TRBV7-9 to TRBJ2-4, with 8 bases matching TRBD1. The germline CDR1 and CDR2 sequences are SEHNR and FQNEAQ (reference sequence). Unmatched junction bases numbered 6, after V lost 5 bases and J lost 6 bases. The CDR3 contains 14 residues. CDR3 DNA: TGTGCCAGCAGCGGGGACAGGCGGGTAAACATTCAGTACTTC. Its protein product is CASSGDRRVNIQYF.

This chain joins TRBV20-1 and TRBJ2-7; perhaps D is TRBD1 or TRBD2 (6 bases each). Trimming left V 5 bases short and J 2 bases short, with 10 bases between. Germline-derived CDR1 and CDR2 are DFQATT and SNEGSKA (reference sequence). The CDR3 sequence is 12 residues long. CDR3 residues: CSAGGGTYEQYF. The DNA for the CDR3 is TGCAGTGCTGGGGGCGGGACCTACGAGCAGTACTTC.

This clonotype was observed a few times. The V and J genes are TRBV20-1 and TRBJ2-1; D is unclear. Per germline, CDR1 DFQATT and CDR2 SNEGSKA (reference sequence). This CDR3 comprises 14 residues. Between the trimmed V and J ends, which lost 3 bases and 1 base, there was a span of 10 bases. CDR3 DNA: TGCAGTGCTAGGGCTTTTCGGTCCTACAATGAGCAGTTCTTC. Amino acid sequence: CSARAFRSYNEQFF.

This clonotype was observed a handful of times. V usage is TRBV27 and J usage is TRBJ2-1, with a possible D match to TRBD1 (5 bases). Germline loops: CDR1 MNHEY, CDR2 SMNVEV (reference sequence). Trimming left V 6 bases short and J 1 base short, with 10 bases between. The CDR3 totals 14 residues. The CDR3 coding sequence is TGTGCCAGCAGACCAGACAGATCCTACAATGAGCAGTTCTTC. The encoded protein is CASRPDRSYNEQFF.

In this sample, this clonotype turned up a few times. This chain connects TRBV7-6 to TRBJ1-1; a possible D gene is TRBD1 (6 bases). The CDR3 sequence is 12 residues long. The V gene lost 5 bases and the J gene lost 8 bases, with 12 bases spanning the gap. Germline CDR1 and CDR2: SGHVS and FNYEAQ. CDR3 DNA: TGTGCCAGCAGCCGCATACAGGGAGAAGCTTTCTTT. Amino acids: CASSRIQGEAFF.

The chain is built from TRBV10-3 and TRBJ2-5, with D unresolved. The CDR3 has 12 residues. V lost 2 bases and J lost 5, with 6 bases in between. Germline V gene data show CDR1 as ENHRY and CDR2 as SYGVKD. CDR3 sequence: CAISENGETQYF. The CDR3 coding sequence is TGTGCCATCAGTGAGAACGGGGAGACCCAGTACTTC.

The genes are TRBV2 and TRBJ2-7; the D gene is possibly TRBD1 (7 bases). The CDR3 sequence is 14 residues long. The V end lost 5 bases, the J end lost 6 bases, and 17 bases lay between the germline ends. CDR1 is SNHLY, CDR2 FYNNEI, per germline. The CDR3 bases are TGTGCCAGCAGTCCCGACCAGGGGGGCGTCGAGCAGTACTTC. The encoded protein is CASSPDQGGVEQYF.

This sequence joins TRBV5-1 and TRBJ2-2; 8 bases map to TRBD2. CDR1 is SGHRS and CDR2 is YFSETQ in the germline V gene. This CDR3 spans 15 amino acids. The V and J ends lost 1 base and 4 bases, in that order; junction bases with no gene match: 3. DNA of the CDR3: TGCGCCAGCAGCTTGATGGGGACTAGCACCGGGGAGCTGTTTTTT. Its protein product is CASSLMGTSTGELFF.

The rearrangement uses TRBV3-1 and TRBJ1-6; 7 bases are shared with TRBD1. CDR1 is LGHDT and CDR2 is YNNKEL in the germline V gene (reference sequence). This CDR3 contains 14 residues. Trimming removed 4 bases from V and 10 bases from J; junction bases left unmatched: 7. The CDR3, as DNA: TGTGCCAGCAGCCCAGGACAGGCTCGATCACCCCTCCACTTT. This gives the protein CASSPGQARSPLHF.

The chain has TRBV18 and TRBJ2-2; D is undetermined. V was cut by 2 bases and J by 4 bases, with 8 bases left in between. Looked up from germline, CDR1 is KGHSH and CDR2 is LQKENI. The CDR3 has 14 residues. Here the CDR3 reads CASSPVPITGELFF. The CDR3 DNA is TGTGCCAGCTCACCAGTTCCGATCACCGGGGAGCTGTTTTTT.